Shown below are 19 T cell receptor beta chains from a single sample sequenced in a study of cytomegalovirus exposure and HLA in healthy donors. Primers included in the PCR were 60 Vbeta and 13 Jbeta primers. Only in-frame clones appear in the TCRdb table, and some are missing; sequencing was by immunoSEQ multiplex PCR. The sample lists around 150,000 clones; about 78% were seen once. The sample comprised PBMCs. These receptors all come from a male donor in good health and CMV-seronegative.

The chain carries TRBV18 and TRBJ2-5; 10 bases align to TRBD1. The J call may be faulty, since TRBJ2-7 better matches the DNA end. The CDR3 length is 15 residues. Germline values: CDR1 KGHSH, CDR2 LQKENI. The CDR3 here is CASSPDRGLAYEQYF. The CDR3 bases are TGTGCCAGCTCACCCGACAGGGGGCTAGCCTACGAGCAGTACTTC.

J is TRBJ2-3 and V is TRBV5-4, with a tentative D call TRBD1 (5 bases). Germline V gene data show CDR1 as SGHNT and CDR2 as YYREEE (reference sequence). This CDR3 is built from 14 residues. The V gene lost 4 bases and the J gene lost 3 bases, with 12 bases spanning the gap. The CDR3, as DNA: TGTGCCAGCAGCCTCTCCCACAGGACAGATACGCAGTATTTT. Encoded protein: CASSLSHRTDTQYF.

The rearrangement joins TRBV4-2 to TRBJ2-1; D is undetermined. The germline V and J ends were trimmed by 3 bases and 5 bases, with 20 bases remaining between them. CDR3 length: 17 amino acids. In germline, CDR1 is LGHNA, CDR2 YNFKEQ. Here the CDR3 reads CASSQTAVIRLDNEQFF. The CDR3 bases are TGTGCCAGCAGCCAGACCGCGGTAATCAGACTCGACAATGAGCAGTTCTTC.

The chain joins TRBV14 to TRBJ1-2, with 9 bases fitting TRBD1. The CDR3 has 15 amino acids. J was trimmed by 7 bases and V by 0 bases; bases with no gene match: 6. The germline gives CDR1 SGHDN, CDR2 FVKESK. The CDR3 DNA sequence: TGTGCCAGCAGCCAAGATCTGGGACAGGGCTTTGGCTACACCTTC. Amino acids: CASSQDLGQGFGYTF.

This sequence joins TRBV7-8 and TRBJ1-5; D gene unclear. CDR3 length equals 16 residues. Germline V gives CDR1 SGHVS, CDR2 FQNEAQ. The ends were cut back, 0 bases at V and 5 bases at J, with 14 bases in the middle. The CDR3 DNA follows: TGTGCCAGCAGCTTAGCGCTAGATCAGCGCTATCAGCCCCAGCATTTT. This codes for CASSLALDQRYQPQHF.

V and J are TRBV2 and TRBJ2-1; 8 nucleotides align to TRBD2. CDR1 and CDR2 (germline): SNHLY, FYNNEI. The CDR3 is made up of 14 amino acids. V lost 5 bases and J lost 6; bases outside the gene matches: 6. The CDR3 is CASSTDGGANEQFF. The DNA for the CDR3 is TGTGCCAGCAGTACTGACGGGGGGGCCAATGAGCAGTTCTTC.

Concerning this clone itself: One end of the junction is discordant with germline, which a read error may explain. The chain links TRBV4-2 to TRBJ1-5, with 9 positions matching TRBD1. The germline gives CDR1 LGHNA, CDR2 YNFKEQ. The CDR3 loop spans 15 amino acids. The CDR3 loop is CANSQARDRDWPQHF. CDR3 nucleotides: TGTGCCAACAGCCAGGCGCGGGACAGGGACTGGCCCCAGCATTTT.

The rearrangement uses TRBV19 and TRBJ2-7; a possible D gene is TRBD2 (7 bases). Germline values: CDR1 LNHDA, CDR2 SQIVND (reference sequence). The CDR3 contains 13 residues. Trimming took 6 bases from V and 3 from J, leaving 12 bases between them. The CDR3 loop is CASRGGGLYEQYF. CDR3 sequence (DNA): TGTGCCAGTAGAGGGGGAGGGCTCTACGAGCAGTACTTC.

The chain couples TRBV13 to TRBJ2-1; 8 positions match TRBD2. V shed 1 base, J shed 4 bases, and the junction held 15 bases outside the gene matches. Looked up from germline, CDR1 is PRHDT and CDR2 is FYEKMQ (reference sequence). CDR3 length: 19 amino acids. CDR3 residues: CASSLVSGWAGGLYNEQFF. The CDR3 coding sequence is TGTGCCAGCAGCTTAGTGTCAGGGTGGGCGGGAGGCCTGTACAATGAGCAGTTCTTC. Variable domain in full (rest from reference TRBV13 and TRBJ2-1): AAGVIQSPRHLIKEKRETATLKCYPIPRHDTVYWYQQGPGQDPQFLISFYEKMQSDKGSIPDRFSAQQFSDYHSELNMSSLELGDSALYFCASSLVSGWAGGLYNEQFFGPGTRLTVL.

The chain uses TRBV27 and TRBJ2-6, with D maybe TRBD1 (5 bases). V was clipped by 6 bases and J by 0 bases, with 9 bases between them. Germline CDR1 reads MNHEY; CDR2 reads SMNVEV (reference sequence). The CDR3 loop spans 15 amino acids. The CDR3 sequence is CASSLGRSGANVLTF. The DNA for the CDR3 is TGTGCCAGCAGCCTGGGGCGCTCTGGGGCCAACGTCCTGACTTTC.

V gene TRBV4-2 combines with J gene TRBJ2-5, with 11 bases matching TRBD2. The germline gives CDR1 LGHNA, CDR2 YNFKEQ. This CDR3 comprises 14 residues. With 6 bases clipped from V and 3 bases from J, the junction kept 3 bases outside the gene matches. The CDR3: CASRTSGKKETQYF. CDR3 nucleotide sequence: TGTGCCAGCAGGACTAGCGGGAAAAAAGAGACCCAGTACTTC.

The V call is TRBV18, the J call TRBJ1-1, with D hard to call. This CDR3 has 15 amino acids. Per germline, CDR1 KGHSH and CDR2 LQKENI. V was pared by 1 base and J by 0 bases, with 9 bases between. CDR3 DNA sequence: TGTGCCAGCTCACCACAGGCGGGGATGAACACTGAAGCTTTCTTT. It translates to CASSPQAGMNTEAFF.

J is TRBJ1-1 and V is TRBV25-1; D gene unclear. The CDR3 totals 11 residues. Germline lookup yields CDR1 MGHDK and CDR2 SYGVNS. V gave up 5 bases and J gave up 2 bases, with 3 bases separating them. The CDR3 DNA sequence: TGTGCCAGCAGTTTAAACACTGAAGCTTTCTTT. It translates to CASSLNTEAFF.

The chain carries TRBV27 and TRBJ1-2, with TRBD1 as a possible D gene (6 bases). CDR1 is MNHEY and CDR2 is SMNVEV in the germline V gene (reference sequence). V was pared by 5 bases and J by 9 bases, with 16 bases between. CDR3 length: 13 amino acids. CDR3 sequence: CASSKGHLDRYTF. The DNA of the CDR3 is TGTGCCAGCAGTAAGGGACATCTGGACCGCTACACCTTC.

V is TRBV5-1 and J is TRBJ2-3; 7 nucleotides align to TRBD1. CDR1 SGHRS and CDR2 YFSETQ come from the germline V gene. After removal of 1 base from V and 0 bases from J, the junction contained 2 bases not matched to a gene. CDR3 length: 15 amino acids. The CDR3 region has the DNA TGCGCCAGCAGCTTGAGGACAGGAAGCACAGATACGCAGTATTTT. This gives the protein CASSLRTGSTDTQYF.

The chain couples TRBV18 to TRBJ2-1; D remains ambiguous. The germline V and J ends were trimmed by 2 bases and 10 bases, with 15 bases remaining between them. Germline-derived CDR1 and CDR2 are KGHSH and LQKENI. The CDR3 is 14 residues long. CDR3 in amino acids: CASSPYQLPQEQFF. CDR3 DNA: TGTGCCAGCTCACCATACCAACTACCGCAAGAGCAGTTCTTC.

V and J are TRBV27 and TRBJ1-5; unclear D gene. CDR1 and CDR2 from the germline V gene are MNHEY and SMNVEV (reference sequence). Trimming cost V 2 bases and J 0 bases, with 8 bases left between them. This CDR3 has 15 residues. CDR3 residues: CASSLRGYSNQPQHF. Written as DNA, the CDR3 is TGTGCCAGCAGTTTACGGGGATATAGCAATCAGCCCCAGCATTTT.

The J gene is TRBJ1-5, the V gene TRBV30; D may be TRBD1 (5 bases). This CDR3 is built from 12 residues. The V gene lost 2 bases and the J gene lost 7 bases, with 9 bases spanning the gap. In germline, CDR1 is GTSNPN, CDR2 SVGIG (reference sequence). In nucleotides, the CDR3 is TGTGCCTGGAGTCCAGGGATACAGCCCCAGCATTTT. Protein sequence: CAWSPGIQPQHF.

V and J are TRBV5-4 and TRBJ2-3; 8 bases are a match to TRBD1. The ends lost 2 bases at V and 0 bases at J; junction bases unmatched: 5. Germline CDR1 and CDR2: SGHNT and YYREEE (reference sequence). The CDR3 totals 16 residues. CDR3 sequence: CASSLRTGLSTDTQYF. Here the CDR3 DNA reads TGTGCCAGCAGCTTAAGGACAGGGCTCAGCACAGATACGCAGTATTTT.